This T cell receptor (beta chain) was recorded in a study of human T cells and chemical hapten exposure. General study points: DPC sensitization produced no change in TCRs with frequency above 1 in 1000. Significantly more large CDR3 similarity clusters were formed by expanded TCRs than by controls. Patch test scores rose with PT1 expanded TCR counts, a positive correlation.

This CDR3 spans 16 amino acids. V was clipped by 2 bases and J by 9 bases, with 17 bases between them. Germline V gene sequence: CDR1 MNHNY, CDR2 SVGAGI (reference sequence). Time point given: patch test 1, 2 weeks after DPC sensitization. Regarding treatment: therapeutic diphenylcyclopropenone sensitization with weekly scalp DPC. Each cDNA molecule in the library carried unique molecular identifiers. TCRdb re-called the RACE reads through MiXCR, storing one row per CDR3 protein. The table records about 360,000 distinct CDR3 sequences, around 7% of them present only once. In its sample, this clonotype was seen many times. Its target is unknown.

This sequence originates from a young woman with alopecia areata. Some clones in this sample may be carry-over from other donors' samples. Sequences were derived from whole blood, sampled in connection with sensitization to the hapten diphenylcyclopropenone (DPC). The genes are TRBV6-6 and TRBJ1-6, with a weak D call TRBD1 (5 bases). The CDR3, as DNA: TGTGCCAGCAGTTACGATCCAGGGCATCGGGTTTCACCCCTCCACTTT. As protein: CASSYDPGHRVSPLHF.